The clone carrying this T cell receptor (beta chain) was counted a single time. The target antigen is unknown. Investigators amplified TCR beta CDR3 regions from RNA transcripts. Scientists carried out first-round RT-PCR using HTBI primers and then a second-round multiplex PCR. A single record per CDR3 protein comes from TCRdb applying MiXCR to the multiplex PCR reads. The sample has over 650,000 distinct CDR3 sequences; more than 40% are singletons. Per germline, CDR1 SGHVS and CDR2 FNYEAQ. The CDR3 is 18 residues long. The V segment lost 3 bases and the J segment 1 base; nucleotides outside the gene matches: 11. The data were obtained in a study of Graves' ophthalmopathy and Graves' hyperthyroidism. Study-level results: Thyroid clonotypes that were expanded above 0.001 frequency mostly also appeared in blood. Researchers report that a 13-signature model separated ophthalmopathy from stable hyperthyroidism, posting around 86% sensitivity and roughly 83% specificity.

This chain joins TRBV7-6 and TRBJ2-5, with 10 bases lining up with TRBD2. The TCR was taken from an adult man with Graves' ophthalmopathy. Material for sequencing was peripheral blood. The CDR3 DNA sequence: TGTGCCAGCAGCTTTGGTGGGACAGCGGGGGGGTTCCAAGAGACCCAGTACTTC. Amino acid sequence: CASSFGGTAGGFQETQYF.